The 6 T cell receptor beta chains presented below share a single source sample, sequenced in a study of shared clonotypes between healthy human individuals. Libraries were prepared by immunoSEQ multiplex PCR; TCRdb keeps only in-frame clonotypes and omits some of them. The table includes under 2.5 million clones, roughly 92% detected once. Specimen: naive CD4+ T cells from PBMCs. Subset defined: CD45RA+ positively selected. The receptors stem from a man aged 18 to 30 in good health. Some clones in this sample may be carry-over from other donors' samples.

The rearrangement uses TRBV27 and TRBJ1-2; 7 nucleotides align to TRBD1. The CDR3 loop spans 16 amino acids. The V and J ends lost 3 bases and 1 base, in that order; junction bases with no gene match: 8. Germline CDR1 reads MNHEY; CDR2 reads SMNVEV (reference sequence). CDR3 protein: CASSLYPGQFNYGYTF. CDR3 nucleotide sequence: TGTGCCAGCAGTTTGTACCCGGGACAGTTTAACTATGGCTACACCTTC.

The V call is TRBV5-1, the J call TRBJ2-1; 9 nucleotides align to TRBD1. Germline assignment: CDR1 SGHRS and CDR2 YFSETQ. The junction had 4 bases not matched to a gene; V was cut back by 5 bases and J by 1 base. The CDR3 spans 15 residues. The CDR3 bases are TGCGCCAGCAGTGAACAGGGGGCTTCCTACAATGAGCAGTTCTTC. Protein: CASSEQGASYNEQFF.

The rearrangement joins TRBV5-1 to TRBJ2-1; D remains unclear. The CDR3 sequence is 16 residues long. V lost 3 bases and J lost 3, with 16 bases in between. Germline CDR1 reads SGHRS; CDR2 reads YFSETQ. Written as DNA, the CDR3 is TGCGCCAGCAGCTCTATGAAGAGCTGGAACTACAATGAGCAGTTCTTC. Its translation: CASSSMKSWNYNEQFF.

J is TRBJ2-7 and V is TRBV5-1; 7 nucleotides align to TRBD1. Germline CDR1 reads SGHRS; CDR2 reads YFSETQ. V lost 3 bases, J lost 6 bases, and 9 bases stayed unmatched. The CDR3 totals 14 residues. The CDR3 nucleotides read TGCGCCAGCAGCTACGCCGGGACAGAAGGCGAGCAGTACTTC. Protein product: CASSYAGTEGEQYF.

CDR3 amino acids: CASSPRTALSGANVLTF. DNA of the CDR3: TGTGCCAGCTCACCAAGAACAGCCCTCTCTGGGGCCAACGTCCTGACTTTC. This chain joins TRBV18 and TRBJ2-6, with no clear D. This CDR3 has 17 residues. Germline assignment: CDR1 KGHSH and CDR2 LQKENI. Trimming pared 2 bases from V and 0 bases from J, leaving 11 bases between. The full variable domain, rest sourced from reference TRBV18 and TRBJ2-6, is NAGVMQNPRHLVRRRGQEARLRCSPMKGHSHVYWYRQLPEEGLKFMVYLQKENIIDESGMPKERFSAEFPKEGPSILRIQQVVRGDSAAYFCASSPRTALSGANVLTFGAGSRLTVL.

In this sample, this clone turned up once. CDR3 nucleotides: TGTGCCAGCAGTTGGGGGGCTAACTATGGCTACACCTTC. This sequence encodes CASSWGANYGYTF. This chain connects TRBV2 to TRBJ1-2; TRBD1 might be the D (5 bases). CDR3 length: 13 amino acids. Trimming left V 5 bases short and J 0 bases short, with 7 bases between. Germline lookup yields CDR1 SNHLY and CDR2 FYNNEI.